The entry that follows covers one TCR beta chain sequence. The data originate from a study of blood T cell repertoires in COVID-19. Using immunoSEQ multiplex PCR, the repertoire was profiled, and TCRdb retains in-frame clones only, with some absent. Among 200,000 to 300,000 clones listed, 86% were seen once. CDR3 length: 14 residues. Germline CDR1 and CDR2: SGHNT and YYREEE (reference sequence). V was shortened by 0 bases and J by 3 bases, with 8 bases between the two germline ends. The sample taken for sequencing was peripheral blood. The chain employs TRBV5-4 and TRBJ2-3; D gene unclear. The sequence came from a man aged 25-45 years with active or convalescent COVID-19. CDR3 bases: TGTGCCAGCAGCTTGGTTGACACTACAGATACGCAGTATTTT. Amino acids: CASSLVDTTDTQYF.